Listed below are T cell receptor beta chains from one sample, sequenced in a study of memory CD4+ T cells and cytomegalovirus serostatus. The data were produced by immunoSEQ multiplex PCR, yet TCRdb's version contains in-frame clones alone and is incomplete. Of tens of thousands of clones in the sample, around 80% are singletons; the top ten hold more than 1%. The sequenced sample was memory CD4+ T cells from blood. These receptor sequences come from an adult in good health and CMV-seronegative. The CDR3 runs from the conserved cysteine through the conserved F or W. The D gene is left open where the match is weak. Clone size is shown for a subset of rows, as once, few, many or a class of expanded clone.

v_gene	j_gene	abundance	d_gene	CDR3aa	CDR3nt
TRBV4-1	TRBJ1-4	-	TRBD1	CASSLAWTGNEKLFF	TGCGCCAGCAGCCTCGCGTGGACAGGGAATGAAAAACTGTTTTTT
TRBV7-2	TRBJ2-5	-	-	CASRPGTPGPARQTQYF	TGTGCCAGCAGGCCCGGGACCCCAGGTCCGGCTAGACAGACCCAGTACTTC
TRBV27	TRBJ2-7	-	-	CASSLGGNRAEQYF	TGTGCCAGCAGTTTAGGGGGTAATAGGGCCGAGCAGTACTTC
TRBV18	TRBJ1-2	-	TRBD1	CASSPWGQPSMYTF	TGTGCCAGCTCACCCTGGGGACAGCCCTCTATGTACACCTTC
TRBV4-3	TRBJ1-3	-	-	CASSQEPPIRSGNTIYF	TGCGCCAGCAGCCAAGAGCCGCCAATTCGATCTGGAAACACCATATATTTT
TRBV10-2	TRBJ1-4	-	TRBD1	CASSDRGLGEKLFF	TGCGCCAGCAGCGACAGGGGCCTGGGGGAAAAACTGTTTTTT
TRBV28	TRBJ1-3	-	-	CASSSHGGNTIYF	TGTGCCAGCAGCTCCCACGGTGGAAACACCATATATTTT
TRBV5-1	TRBJ1-2	few	TRBD1	CASSLGQGLKINSGYTF	TGCGCCAGCAGCTTGGGACAGGGCCTGAAGATTAACTCCGGCTACACCTTC
TRBV5-1	TRBJ2-3	once	-	CASSGSDITDTQYF	TGCGCCAGCAGTGGGTCAGACATCACAGATACGCAGTATTTT
TRBV6-6	TRBJ1-2	-	-	CATIPGGSRGYTF	TGTGCCACCATCCCAGGCGGTTCGCGAGGCTACACCTTC
TRBV4-3	TRBJ2-7	-	-	CASSQSPGTHEQYF	TGCGCCAGCAGCCAATCCCCCGGGACCCACGAGCAGTACTTC
TRBV19	TRBJ2-2	-	-	CASSILSGELFF	TGTGCCAGTAGTATTTTATCCGGGGAGCTGTTTTTT
TRBV29-1	TRBJ1-2	few	-	CSVQGQARGGYTF	TGCAGCGTTCAAGGGCAGGCCCGGGGGGGCTACACCTTC
TRBV9	TRBJ2-1	-	-	CASSVSEYNEQFF	TGTGCCAGCAGCGTAAGCGAGTACAATGAGCAGTTCTTC
TRBV5-1	TRBJ2-7	-	TRBD1	CASSLAAGGVYEQYF	TGCGCCAGCAGCTTGGCGGCAGGGGGCGTATACGAGCAGTACTTC
TRBV11-3	TRBJ1-1	-	-	CASSSPWTPMNTEAFF	TGTGCCAGCAGCTCGCCGTGGACCCCCATGAACACTGAAGCTTTCTTT
TRBV30	TRBJ2-7	-	TRBD2	CAWSVLAGGTYEQYF	TGTGCCTGGAGTGTACTGGCGGGAGGGACCTACGAGCAGTACTTC
TRBV19	TRBJ2-5	once	-	CASSPETLQETQYF	TGTGCCAGTAGTCCGGAGACTCTCCAAGAGACCCAGTACTTC
TRBV5-5	TRBJ1-2	-	-	CASSDGTGLNYGYTF	TGTGCCAGCAGCGATGGGACGGGCCTTAACTATGGCTACACCTTC
TRBV5-4	TRBJ2-3	-	-	CASSPRAKRPTSTDTQYF	TGTGCCAGCAGCCCTCGGGCTAAGCGCCCTACTAGCACAGATACGCAGTATTTT
TRBV14	TRBJ1-4	few	-	CASSPTYRVGKLFF	TGTGCCAGCAGCCCGACGTACAGGGTGGGGAAACTGTTTTTT
TRBV10-3	TRBJ1-1	-	TRBD1	CAISHGQGTLPEAFF	TGTGCCATCAGCCATGGACAGGGTACTCTCCCTGAAGCTTTCTTT